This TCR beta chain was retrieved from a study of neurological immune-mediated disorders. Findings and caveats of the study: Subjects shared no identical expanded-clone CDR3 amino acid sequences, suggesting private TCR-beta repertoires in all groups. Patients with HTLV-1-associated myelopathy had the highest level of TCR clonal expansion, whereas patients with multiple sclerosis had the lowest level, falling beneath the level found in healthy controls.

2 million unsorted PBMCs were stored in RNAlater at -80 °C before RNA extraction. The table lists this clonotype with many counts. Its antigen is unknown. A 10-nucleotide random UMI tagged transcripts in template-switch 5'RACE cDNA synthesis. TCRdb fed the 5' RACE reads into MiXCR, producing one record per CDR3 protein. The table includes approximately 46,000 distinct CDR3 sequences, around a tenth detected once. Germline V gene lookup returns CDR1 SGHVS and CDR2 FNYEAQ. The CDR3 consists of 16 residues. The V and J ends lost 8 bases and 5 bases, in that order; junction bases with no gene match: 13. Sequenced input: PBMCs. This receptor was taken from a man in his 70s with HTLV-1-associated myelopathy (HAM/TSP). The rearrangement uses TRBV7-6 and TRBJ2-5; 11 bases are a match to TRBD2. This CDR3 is CASLLLAGAPRETQYF. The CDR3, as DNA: TGTGCCAGCTTATTACTAGCGGGAGCCCCTCGGGAGACCCAGTACTTC.